This TCR beta chain was documented in a study of cytotoxic CD8 clonotypes in ibrutinib-treated CLL. Some clones are missing from TCRdb's copy, which holds only in-frame ones; the method was immunoSEQ multiplex PCR. Among more than 55,000 clones listed, less than 75% were seen once. CDR3 length: 14 residues. The germline gives CDR1 SGHRS, CDR2 YFSETQ. Between the trimmed V and J ends, which lost 3 bases and 6 bases, there was a span of 16 bases. The gene calls are TRBV5-1 and TRBJ2-7; weak D call: TRBD1 (6 bases). Sequencing used PBMCs, obtained after 12 months of ibrutinib treatment. This receptor was obtained from a human donor with chronic lymphocytic leukemia. The CDR3 DNA reads TGCGCCAGCAGCTCCGGGACAATTATGGGCGAGCAGTACTTC. It translates to CASSSGTIMGEQYF.